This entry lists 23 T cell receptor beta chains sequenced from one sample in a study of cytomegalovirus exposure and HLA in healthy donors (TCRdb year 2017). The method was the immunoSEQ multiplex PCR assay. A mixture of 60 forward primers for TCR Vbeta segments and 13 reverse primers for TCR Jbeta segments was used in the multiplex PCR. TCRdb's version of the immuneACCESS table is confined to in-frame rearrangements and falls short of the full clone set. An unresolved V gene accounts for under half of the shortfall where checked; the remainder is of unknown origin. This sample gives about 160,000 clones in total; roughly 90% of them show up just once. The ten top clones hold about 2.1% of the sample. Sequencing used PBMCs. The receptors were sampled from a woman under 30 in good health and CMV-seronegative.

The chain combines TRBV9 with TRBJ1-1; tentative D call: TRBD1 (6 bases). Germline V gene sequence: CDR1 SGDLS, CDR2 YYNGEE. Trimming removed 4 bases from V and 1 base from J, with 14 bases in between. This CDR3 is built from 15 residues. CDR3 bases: TGTGCCAGCAGCACCTCAGGGGTGGGGAACACTGAAGCTTTCTTT. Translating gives CASSTSGVGNTEAFF.

DNA for the CDR3: TGTGCCAGCAGCGCTGGGACTTTCTACAATGAGCAGTTCTTC. As protein: CASSAGTFYNEQFF. The chain employs TRBV14 and TRBJ2-1, with a possible D match to TRBD2 (6 bases). Germline-derived CDR1 and CDR2 are SGHDN and FVKESK. V was cut by 5 bases and J by 3 bases, with 11 bases left in between. This CDR3 comprises 14 residues.

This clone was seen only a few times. Here the CDR3 DNA reads TGTGCCAGCAGCCCTACCTCTACTAATGAAAAACTGTTTTTT. Translation: CASSPTSTNEKLFF. The rearrangement links TRBV7-6 to TRBJ1-4; D is ambiguous. V lost 5 bases to trimming and J lost 2 bases, with 9 bases between them. The CDR3 is 14 amino acids. In germline, CDR1 is SGHVS, CDR2 FNYEAQ.

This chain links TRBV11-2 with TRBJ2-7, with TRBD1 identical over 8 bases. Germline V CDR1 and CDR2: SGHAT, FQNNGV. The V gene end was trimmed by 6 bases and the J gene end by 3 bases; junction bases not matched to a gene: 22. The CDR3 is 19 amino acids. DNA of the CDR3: TGTGCCAGCAGAAAGATCTCCGGACAGGGCAGGAAACTCCACTACGAGCAGTACTTC. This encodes CASRKISGQGRKLHYEQYF.

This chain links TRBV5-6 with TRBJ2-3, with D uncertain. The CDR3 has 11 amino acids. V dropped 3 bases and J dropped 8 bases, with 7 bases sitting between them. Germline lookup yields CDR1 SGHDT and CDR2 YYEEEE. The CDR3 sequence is CASSSTGTQYF. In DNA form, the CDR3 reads TGTGCCAGCAGCTCTACCGGTACGCAGTATTTT. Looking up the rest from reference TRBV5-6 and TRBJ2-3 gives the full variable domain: DAGVTQSPTHLIKTRGQQVTLRCSPKSGHDTVSWYQQALGQGPQFIFQYYEEEERQRGNFPDRFSGHQFPNYSSELNVNALLLGDSALYLCASSSTGTQYFGPGTRLTVL.

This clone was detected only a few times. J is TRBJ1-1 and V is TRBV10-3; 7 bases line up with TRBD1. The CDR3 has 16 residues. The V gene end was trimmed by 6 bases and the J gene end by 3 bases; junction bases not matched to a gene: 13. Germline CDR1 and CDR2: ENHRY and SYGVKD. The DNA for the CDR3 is TGTGCCATCAGGGGGGAGAGGGGGCGATTGGACACTGAAGCTTTCTTT. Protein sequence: CAIRGERGRLDTEAFF.

CDR3 residues: CATSRDGQAVETQYF. CDR3 in DNA: TGTGCCACCAGCAGAGACGGACAGGCGGTGGAGACCCAGTACTTC. V usage is TRBV15 and J usage is TRBJ2-5; the match to TRBD1 covers 7 bases. V lost 0 bases, J lost 5 bases, and 6 bases stayed unmatched. This CDR3 comprises 15 residues. Germline loops: CDR1 LNHNV, CDR2 YYDKDF (reference sequence).

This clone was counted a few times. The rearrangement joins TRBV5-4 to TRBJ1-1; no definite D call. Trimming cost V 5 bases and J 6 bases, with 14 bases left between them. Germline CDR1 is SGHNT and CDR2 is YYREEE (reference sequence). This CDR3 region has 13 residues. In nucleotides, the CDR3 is TGTGCCAGCAGTAAAACGGGAGGGTCTGAAGCTTTCTTT. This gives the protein CASSKTGGSEAFF.

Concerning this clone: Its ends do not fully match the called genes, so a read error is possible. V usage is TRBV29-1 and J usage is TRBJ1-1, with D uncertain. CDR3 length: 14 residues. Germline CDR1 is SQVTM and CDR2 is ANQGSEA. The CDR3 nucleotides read TGCAGCGTTGAAGGGCAGGCGGAGGTCACTGAACCTTTCTTT. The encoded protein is CSVEGQAEVTEPFF.

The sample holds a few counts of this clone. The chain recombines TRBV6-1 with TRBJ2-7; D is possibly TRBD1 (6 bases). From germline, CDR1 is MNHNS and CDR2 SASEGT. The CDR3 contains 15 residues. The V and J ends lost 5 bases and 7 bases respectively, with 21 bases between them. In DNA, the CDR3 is TGTGCCAGCAGTTTAACCGGGACAAAATACGGTGAGCAGTACTTC. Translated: CASSLTGTKYGEQYF.

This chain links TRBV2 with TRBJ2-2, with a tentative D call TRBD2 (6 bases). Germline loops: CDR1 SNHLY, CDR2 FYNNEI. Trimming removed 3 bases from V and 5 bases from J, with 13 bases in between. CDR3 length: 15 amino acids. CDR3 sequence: CASSDLAGFTGELFF. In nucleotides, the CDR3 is TGTGCCAGCAGTGACTTGGCGGGGTTTACCGGGGAGCTGTTTTTT. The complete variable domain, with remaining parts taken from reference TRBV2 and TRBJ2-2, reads EPEVTQTPSHQVTQMGQEVILRCVPISNHLYFYWYRQILGQKVEFLVSFYNNEISEKSEIFDDQFSVERPDGSNFTLKIRSTKLEDSAMYFCASSDLAGFTGELFFGEGSRLTVL.

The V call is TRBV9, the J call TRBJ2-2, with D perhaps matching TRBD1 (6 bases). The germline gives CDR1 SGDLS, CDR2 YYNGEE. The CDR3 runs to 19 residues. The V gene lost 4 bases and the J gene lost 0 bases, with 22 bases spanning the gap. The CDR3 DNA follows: TGTGCCAGCAGCCCACGACCGGGACACCCTTTCGCGAACACCGGGGAGCTGTTTTTT. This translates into CASSPRPGHPFANTGELFF.

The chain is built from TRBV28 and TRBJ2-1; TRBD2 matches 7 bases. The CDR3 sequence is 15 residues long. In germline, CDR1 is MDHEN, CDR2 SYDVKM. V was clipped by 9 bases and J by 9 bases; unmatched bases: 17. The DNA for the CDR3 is TGTGCCAGTGGAACCGGGACTACATCAATGGGTGAGCAGTTCTTC. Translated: CASGTGTTSMGEQFF.

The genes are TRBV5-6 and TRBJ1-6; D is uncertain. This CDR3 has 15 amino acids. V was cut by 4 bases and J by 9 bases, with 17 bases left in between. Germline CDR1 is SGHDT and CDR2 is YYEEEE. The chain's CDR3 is CASSLYLSRSSPLHF. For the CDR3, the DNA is TGTGCCAGCAGCCTATATCTCTCGAGGAGTTCACCCCTCCACTTT.

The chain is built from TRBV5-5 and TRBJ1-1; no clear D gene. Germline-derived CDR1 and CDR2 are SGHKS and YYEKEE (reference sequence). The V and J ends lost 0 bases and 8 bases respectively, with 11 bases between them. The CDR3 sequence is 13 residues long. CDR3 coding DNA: TGTGCCAGCAGCTTGGTTCTCGGGATGGAAGCTTTCTTT. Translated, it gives CASSLVLGMEAFF.

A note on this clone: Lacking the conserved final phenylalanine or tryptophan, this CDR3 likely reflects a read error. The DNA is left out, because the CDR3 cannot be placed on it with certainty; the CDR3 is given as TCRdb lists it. This CDR3 is CASSSRGDRDY. The V gene is TRBV28, the J gene TRBJ2-7; the D segment call TRBD1 is taken from the table without a DNA check. The germline gives CDR1 MDHEN, CDR2 SYDVKM. The CDR3 comprises 11 residues, both ends counted.

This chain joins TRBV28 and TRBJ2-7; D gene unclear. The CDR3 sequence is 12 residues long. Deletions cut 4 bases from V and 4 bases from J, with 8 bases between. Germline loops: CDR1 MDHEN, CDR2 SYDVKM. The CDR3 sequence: CASSSSRYEQYF. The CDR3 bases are TGTGCCAGCAGTTCCTCGCGGTACGAGCAGTACTTC.

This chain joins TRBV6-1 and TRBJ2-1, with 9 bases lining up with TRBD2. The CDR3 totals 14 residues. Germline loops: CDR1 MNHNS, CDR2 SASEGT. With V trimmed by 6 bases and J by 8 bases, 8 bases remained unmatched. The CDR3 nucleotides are TGTGCCAGCAGGGTAGCGGGAGTCTATTATGAGCAGTTCTTC. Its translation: CASRVAGVYYEQFF.

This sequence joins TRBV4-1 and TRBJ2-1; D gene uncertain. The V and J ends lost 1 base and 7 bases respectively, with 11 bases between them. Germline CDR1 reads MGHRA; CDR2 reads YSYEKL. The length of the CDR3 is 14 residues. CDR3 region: CASSQVFRLNEQFF. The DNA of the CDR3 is TGCGCCAGCAGCCAAGTCTTTAGATTGAATGAGCAGTTCTTC.

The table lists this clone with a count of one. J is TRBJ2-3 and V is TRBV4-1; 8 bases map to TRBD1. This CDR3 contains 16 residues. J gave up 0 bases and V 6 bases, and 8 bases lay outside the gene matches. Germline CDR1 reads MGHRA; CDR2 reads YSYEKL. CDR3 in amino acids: CASSRQGISSTDTQYF. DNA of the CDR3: TGCGCCAGCAGTCGACAGGGGATTTCTAGCACAGATACGCAGTATTTT.

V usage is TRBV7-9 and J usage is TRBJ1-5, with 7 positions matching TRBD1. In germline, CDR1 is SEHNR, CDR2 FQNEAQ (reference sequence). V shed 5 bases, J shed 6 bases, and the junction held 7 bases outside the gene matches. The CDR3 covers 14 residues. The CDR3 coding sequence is TGTGCCAGCAGCGCAGGGGGAGATGGTCAGCCCCAGCATTTT. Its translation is CASSAGGDGQPQHF.

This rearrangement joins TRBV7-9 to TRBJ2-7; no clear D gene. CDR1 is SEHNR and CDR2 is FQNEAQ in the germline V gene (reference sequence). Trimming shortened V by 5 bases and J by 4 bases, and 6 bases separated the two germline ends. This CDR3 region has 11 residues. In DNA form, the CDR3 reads TGTGCCAGCAGCATCAAATACGAGCAGTACTTC. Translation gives CASSIKYEQYF.

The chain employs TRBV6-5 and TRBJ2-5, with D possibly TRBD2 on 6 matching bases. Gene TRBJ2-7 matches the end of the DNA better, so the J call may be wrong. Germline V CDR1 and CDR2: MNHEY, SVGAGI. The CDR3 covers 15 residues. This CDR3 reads CASSYSGGAGYEQYF. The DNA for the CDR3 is TGTGCCAGCAGTTACTCGGGGGGAGCAGGCTACGAGCAGTACTTC.